A selection of T cell receptor beta chains follows, all from one sample in a study of blood T cell repertoires in COVID-19. Sequenced by immunoSEQ multiplex PCR; TCRdb stores in-frame clones only, minus some. The table includes 250,000 to 300,000 clones, around 90% detected once. The sample was PBMCs or T cells enriched from blood (not recorded which). These receptors came from a woman aged 35 to 49 with acute COVID-19. The CDR3 runs from the conserved cysteine through the conserved F or W.

>13|TRBV15|TRBJ2-7
CATRIAGVYEQYF
>13|TRBV7-9|TRBJ1-1
CASSHRGGTEAFF
>13|TRBV19|TRBJ2-3
CASSRGAYDTQYF
>13|TRBV24-1|TRBJ1-5
CATRSRDNQPQHF
>16|TRBV4-1|TRBJ1-5
CASSQGYGDSNQPQHF
>11|TRBV20-1|TRBJ2-7
CSARRQYEQYF
>15|TRBV6-2/TRBV6-3|TRBJ2-7
CASSYSAGGTREQYF
>18|TRBV2|TRBJ1-1
CASSESGTGGDFHTEAFF
>16|TRBV4-1|TRBJ2-2
CASSSRTSGNTGELFF
>15|TRBV7-3|TRBJ2-1
CASSTGLAGVGEQFF
>15|TRBV5-4|TRBJ2-3
CASSLPGLQTDTQYF
>18|TRBV11-2|TRBJ2-6
CASSSGTGAFSGANVLTF
>14|TRBV18|TRBJ1-1
CASSSGSGNTEAFF
>12|TRBV7-9|TRBJ2-2
CASQGYTGELFF
>16|TRBV6-5|TRBJ1-6
CASSYRAGRDNSPLHF
>13|TRBV3-1/TRBV3-2|TRBJ1-3
CASSQGSGNTIYF
>14|TRBV2|TRBJ2-3
CASSPGLEYSTQYF
>13|TRBV13|TRBJ1-1
CASSLAWNTEAFF
>12|TRBV18|TRBJ2-5
CASSPRGETQYF
>16|TRBV6-6|TRBJ1-2
CASSSPPLPRNYGYTF
>16|TRBV5-1|TRBJ2-1
CASSRDGVAAYNEQFF
>15|TRBV5-5|TRBJ2-1
CASSLFGTGKDEQFF
>16|TRBV28|TRBJ1-5
CASSLGVGGNNQPQHF
>21|TRBV4-2|TRBJ2-1
CASSQAWGRRHGESSYNEQFF